This TCR beta chain is from a study of T cell responses to AZD1222 COVID-19 vaccine. Trimming cost V 5 bases and J 0 bases, with 6 bases left between them. The V gene's germline CDR1 is SGHTA and CDR2 FQGTGA. The CDR3 spans 13 residues. This clone was recorded once. Here immunoSEQ multiplex PCR was the method, and the copy in TCRdb shows in-frame clones only, minus some. The table shows 100,000 or so clones, with 70% to 90% occurring only once. The chain couples TRBV7-3 to TRBJ2-3; D not certain. Sequenced here: peripheral blood, sampled 28 days after the second AZD1222 dose. The sequence derives from an adult who received the AZD1222 COVID-19 vaccine. The CDR3 bases are TGTGCCAGCAGCCTACCTAGCACAGATACGCAGTATTTT. The encoded protein is CASSLPSTDTQYF.